The entry that follows covers one T cell receptor (beta chain) sequence. Its specificity is unknown. These data come from a study of T cell responses to AZD1222 COVID-19 vaccine. Study-level findings and limits: There were mostly white British donors and more females than males, and clonal diversity was possibly underestimated. Receipt of two AZD1222 doses was followed by a rise in Spike-specific TCR breadth and depth. Samples come after the peak T cell response, not at day 14. At study baseline, merely roughly 6 AZD1222 recipients were seropositive.

Produced via immunoSEQ multiplex PCR; TCRdb's table is partial and in-frame only. The table includes 150,000 to 200,000 clones, 85% to 95% detected once. The V and J ends lost 1 base and 5 bases respectively, with 9 bases between them. Germline V lookup: CDR1 SGHRS, CDR2 YFSETQ. The CDR3 length is 14 residues. The starting material was peripheral blood, obtained 28 days after the second AZD1222 dose. V gene TRBV5-1 combines with J gene TRBJ2-2, with unresolved D. The clonotype originates from an adult who received the AZD1222 COVID-19 vaccine. As DNA, the CDR3 is TGCGCCAGCAGCTTGTACTTTGAGACCGGGGAGCTGTTTTTT. Translated, it gives CASSLYFETGELFF.